This TCR beta chain was observed in a study of identical twins. Broader study findings: Interpretation of the results relied on cross-sectional statistical analysis and not on following the same donors. Out-of-frame TCR alpha sharing in monozygotic twins exceeded recombination model predictions.

A note on this clonotype: Its specificity is not known.

This CDR3 contains 16 residues. The germline V gene encodes CDR1 MNHEY and CDR2 SVGAGI. The V end lost 3 bases, the J end lost 0 bases, and 15 bases lay between the germline ends. MiXCR, applied by TCRdb to the 5' RACE reads, yields one record per CDR3 protein. Among 500,000 or so distinct CDR3 sequences listed, approximately 22% were seen once. The data were also submitted as part of a second study, on T cells expressing NK-cell markers.

The chain links TRBV6-5 to TRBJ2-7, with D possibly matching TRBD2 (6 bases). Sequencing used CD4+ T cells sorted from blood. This sequence originates from a woman younger than 30 in good health. The CDR3 DNA is TGTGCCAGCAGTTATGGGACTCCTAGGAGCTCCTACGAGCAGTACTTC. This encodes CASSYGTPRSSYEQYF.